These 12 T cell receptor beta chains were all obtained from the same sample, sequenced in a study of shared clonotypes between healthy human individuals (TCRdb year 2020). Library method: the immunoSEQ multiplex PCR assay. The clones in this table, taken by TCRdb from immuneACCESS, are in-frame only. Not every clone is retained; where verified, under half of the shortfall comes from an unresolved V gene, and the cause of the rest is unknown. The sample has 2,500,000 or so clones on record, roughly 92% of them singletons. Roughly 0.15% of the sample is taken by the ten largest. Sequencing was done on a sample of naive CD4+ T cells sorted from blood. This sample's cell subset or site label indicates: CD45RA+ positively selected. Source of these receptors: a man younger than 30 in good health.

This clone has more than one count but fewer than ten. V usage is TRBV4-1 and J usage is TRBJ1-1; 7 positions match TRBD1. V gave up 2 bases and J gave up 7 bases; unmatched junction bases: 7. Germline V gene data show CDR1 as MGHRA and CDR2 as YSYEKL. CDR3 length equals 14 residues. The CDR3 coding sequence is TGCGCCAGCAGCCAACCCGGACAGGCGGGTGAAGCTTTCTTT. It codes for CASSQPGQAGEAFF.

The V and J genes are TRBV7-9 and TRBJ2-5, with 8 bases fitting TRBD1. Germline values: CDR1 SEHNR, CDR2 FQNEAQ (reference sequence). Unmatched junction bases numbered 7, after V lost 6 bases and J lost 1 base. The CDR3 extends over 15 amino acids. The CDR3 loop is CASRLGQGAQETQYF. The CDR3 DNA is TGTGCCAGCAGACTCGGACAGGGAGCCCAAGAGACCCAGTACTTC. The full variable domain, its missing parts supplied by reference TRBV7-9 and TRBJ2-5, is DTGVSQNPRHKITKRGQNVTFRCDPISEHNRLYWYRQTLGQGPEFLTYFQNEAQLEKSRLLSDRFSAERPKGSFSTLEIQRTEQGDSAMYLCASRLGQGAQETQYFGPGTRLLVL.

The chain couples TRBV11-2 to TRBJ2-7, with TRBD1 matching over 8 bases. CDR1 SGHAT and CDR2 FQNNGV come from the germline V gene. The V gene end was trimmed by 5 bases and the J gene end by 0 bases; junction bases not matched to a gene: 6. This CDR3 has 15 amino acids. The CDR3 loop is CASSRTGPLSYEQYF. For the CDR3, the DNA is TGTGCCAGCAGCCGGACAGGGCCCCTCTCCTACGAGCAGTACTTC.

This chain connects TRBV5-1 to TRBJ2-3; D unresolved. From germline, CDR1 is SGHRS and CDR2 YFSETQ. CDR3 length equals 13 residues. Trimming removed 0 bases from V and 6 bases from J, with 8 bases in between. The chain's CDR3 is CASSLGFRDTQYF. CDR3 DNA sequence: TGCGCCAGCAGCTTGGGGTTTAGGGATACGCAGTATTTT. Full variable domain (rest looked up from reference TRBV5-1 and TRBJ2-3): KAGVTQTPRYLIKTRGQQVTLSCSPISGHRSVSWYQQTPGQGLQFLFEYFSETQRNKGNFPGRFSGRQFSNSRSEMNVSTLELGDSALYLCASSLGFRDTQYFGPGTRLTVL.

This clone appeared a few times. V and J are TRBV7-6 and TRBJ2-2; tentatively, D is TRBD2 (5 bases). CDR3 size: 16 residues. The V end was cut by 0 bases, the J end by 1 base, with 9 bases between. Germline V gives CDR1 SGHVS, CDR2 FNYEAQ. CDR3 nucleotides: TGTGCCAGCAGCTTAGCGAACGCGGGGAACACCGGGGAGCTGTTTTTT. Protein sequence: CASSLANAGNTGELFF.

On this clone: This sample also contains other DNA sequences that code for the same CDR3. CDR3 region: CASSPTGSSYEQYF. The CDR3 bases are TGCGCCAGCAGTCCGACCGGGTCTTCCTACGAGCAGTACTTC. V usage is TRBV5-1 and J usage is TRBJ2-7; D ambiguous. The CDR3 covers 14 residues. Germline CDR1 and CDR2: SGHRS and YFSETQ. The germline V and J ends were trimmed by 5 bases and 1 base, with 13 bases remaining between them.

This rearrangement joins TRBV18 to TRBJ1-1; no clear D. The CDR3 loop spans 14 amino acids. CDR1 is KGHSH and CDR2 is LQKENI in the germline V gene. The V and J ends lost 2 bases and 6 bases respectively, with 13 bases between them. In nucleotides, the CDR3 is TGTGCCAGCTCACCAACCGGGTCGGGTTCTGAAGCTTTCTTT. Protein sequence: CASSPTGSGSEAFF.

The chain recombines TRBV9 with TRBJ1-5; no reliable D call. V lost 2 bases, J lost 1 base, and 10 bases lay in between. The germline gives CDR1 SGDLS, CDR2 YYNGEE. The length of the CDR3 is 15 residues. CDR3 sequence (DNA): TGTGCCAGCAGCGTTAGCTCGCAGAGCAATCAGCCCCAGCATTTT. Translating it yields CASSVSSQSNQPQHF.

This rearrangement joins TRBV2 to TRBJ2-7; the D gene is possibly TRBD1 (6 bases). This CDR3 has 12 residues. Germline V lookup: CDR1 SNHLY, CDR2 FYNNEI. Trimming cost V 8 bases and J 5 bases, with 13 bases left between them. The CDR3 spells CASATGSHEQYF. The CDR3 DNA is TGTGCCAGCGCGACAGGATCCCACGAGCAGTACTTC. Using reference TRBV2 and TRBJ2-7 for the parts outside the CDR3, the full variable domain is EPEVTQTPSHQVTQMGQEVILRCVPISNHLYFYWYRQILGQKVEFLVSFYNNEISEKSEIFDDQFSVERPDGSNFTLKIRSTKLEDSAMYFCASATGSHEQYFGPGTRLTVT.

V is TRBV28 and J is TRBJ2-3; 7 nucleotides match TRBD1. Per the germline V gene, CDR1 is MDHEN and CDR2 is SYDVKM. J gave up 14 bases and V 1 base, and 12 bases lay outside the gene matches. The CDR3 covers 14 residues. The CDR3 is CASSLSDRAAIRYF. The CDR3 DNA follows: TGTGCCAGCAGTTTATCCGACAGGGCAGCAATACGGTATTTT.

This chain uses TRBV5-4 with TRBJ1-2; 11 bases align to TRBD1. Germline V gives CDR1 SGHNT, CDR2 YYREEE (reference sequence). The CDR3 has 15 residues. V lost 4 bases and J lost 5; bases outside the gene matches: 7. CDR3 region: CASSRGQGARYGYTF. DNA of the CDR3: TGTGCCAGCAGCCGCGGACAGGGGGCACGTTATGGCTACACCTTC.

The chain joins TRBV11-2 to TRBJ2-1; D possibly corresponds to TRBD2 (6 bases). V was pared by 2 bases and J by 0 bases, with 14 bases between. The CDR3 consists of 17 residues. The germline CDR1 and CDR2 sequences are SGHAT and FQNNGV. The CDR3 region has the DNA TGTGCCAGCAGCTTACCCCCGAGGAGGGGCTCCTACAATGAGCAGTTCTTC. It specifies CASSLPPRRGSYNEQFF.